This T cell receptor (beta chain) emerged from a study of cytomegalovirus exposure and HLA in healthy donors. CDR1 and CDR2 (germline): SEHNR, FQNEAQ (reference sequence). The ends were cut back, 2 bases at V and 5 bases at J, with 14 bases in the middle. CDR3 size: 15 residues. PCR primers comprised 60 Vbeta and 13 Jbeta primers. Here immunoSEQ multiplex PCR was the method, and the copy in TCRdb shows in-frame clones only, minus some. The sample carries roughly 180,000 clones, roughly 80% recorded once. The V gene is TRBV7-9, the J gene TRBJ2-3; the D gene is possibly TRBD2 (5 bases). The sequence was collected from a woman between 18 and 30 years old in good health and CMV-seronegative. Sequencing was performed on PBMCs. The CDR3 reads CASSLIARGEDTQYF. In DNA, the CDR3 is TGTGCCAGCAGCTTAATCGCCCGGGGTGAAGATACGCAGTATTTT.